Listed below are T cell receptor beta chains from one sample, sequenced in a study of regulatory T cells in long-lasting Graves disease. MiXCR, run by TCRdb on the multiplex PCR reads, gives a single entry per CDR3 protein. Among a few hundred thousand distinct CDR3 sequences listed, 23% were seen once. Material: peripheral blood mononuclear cells (PBMCs), obtained when the disease was refractory, from a patient treated with antithyroid drugs. These receptor sequences come from a woman aged 40 to 50 with Graves disease. The CDR3 runs from the conserved cysteine through the conserved F or W. The D gene is left open where the match is weak. Only some rows state a clone size, as once, few, many or a class for expanded clones.

D gene	clone size	V gene	J gene	CDR3 DNA	CDR3 protein
NA	few	TRBV20-1	TRBJ2-2	TGCAGTGCCCTCCTGAGGGCGAACACCGGGGAGCTGTTTTTT	CSALLRANTGELFF
NA	few	TRBV28	TRBJ2-1	TGTGCCAGCAAAGGGGCTAGGTACGAGCAGTTCTTC	CASKGARYEQFF
TRBD1	many	TRBV28	TRBJ1-6	TGTGCCAGCAGTTGGGACAGGGGGATACCTATTAATTCACCCCTCCACTTT	CASSWDRGIPINSPLHF
TRBD1	many	TRBV12-3/TRBV12-4	TRBJ1-1	TGTGCCAGCAGTCGCCGAATCTTGGGACAGATGAACACTGAAGCTTTCTTT	CASSRRILGQMNTEAFF
NA	many	TRBV28	TRBJ1-2	TGTGCCAGCAAGTCGGGGGGTTCTAACTATGGCTACACCTTC	CASKSGGSNYGYTF
TRBD1	NA	TRBV3-1	TRBJ1-4	TGTGCCAGCAGCCGCATACAGGGGGCGGCAACTAATGAAAAACTGTTTTTT	CASSRIQGAATNEKLFF
NA	many	TRBV28	TRBJ1-1	TGTGCCAGCAGTTTACCAGGACCCGGCCCTGAAGCTTTCTTT	CASSLPGPGPEAFF
TRBD2	many	TRBV27	TRBJ2-7	TGTGCCAGCAGTTCAACTAGCGGGATGTCCTACGAGCAGTACTTC	CASSSTSGMSYEQYF
NA	NA	TRBV20-1	TRBJ2-3	TGCAGTGCTACTTCTAGCGGACAGAAGGGGGATACGCAGTATTTT	CSATSSGQKGDTQYF
TRBD2	few	TRBV24-1	TRBJ2-1	TGTGCCACCAGTGATTCGGGGACTAGGATTTCCTACAATGAGCAGTTCTTC	CATSDSGTRISYNEQFF
TRBD1	few	TRBV25-1	TRBJ1-4	TGTGCCAGCAGCCCTCCCATCCGACAGGGAAGGTTGGGTGAAAAACTGTTTTTT	CASSPPIRQGRLGEKLFF
NA	many	TRBV28	TRBJ2-7	TGTGCCAGCAGTCCTATACATCTAGCGTCGAGCTCCTACGAGCAGTACTTC	CASSPIHLASSSYEQYF
NA	NA	TRBV5-1	TRBJ1-6	TGCGCCAGCAGCTTGGAGACCCGGGACTCACCCCTCCACTTT	CASSLETRDSPLHF
NA	NA	TRBV20-1	TRBJ1-1	TGCAGTGCCCCTGGGGCCGGGGTCCTTATGAACACTGAAGCTTTCTTT	CSAPGAGVLMNTEAFF
TRBD1	few	TRBV7-3	TRBJ1-1	TGTGCCAGCAGCTTAAGTTCCGGGACAGGGGCATACACTGAAGCTTTCTTT	CASSLSSGTGAYTEAFF
TRBD1	once	TRBV5-1	TRBJ1-1	TGCGCCAGCAGCTTGGGACAGGGGGTTGTCACTGAAGCTTTCTTT	CASSLGQGVVTEAFF
TRBD1	many	TRBV28	TRBJ2-5	TGTGCCAGCAGTTTACAGGGGGCCACTGGTGAGACCCAGTACTTC	CASSLQGATGETQYF
TRBD1	many	TRBV12-3/TRBV12-4	TRBJ1-1	TGTGCCAGCAGGTGGGGACAGGGTGTTACTGAAGCTTTCTTT	CASRWGQGVTEAFF
NA	many	TRBV2	TRBJ2-2	TGTGCCAGCATAACAGCGGTTTACGGGGAGCTGTTTTTT	CASITAVYGELFF
TRBD1	NA	TRBV28	TRBJ2-2	TGTGCCAGCAGTTCCTACCGGGACAGGGGATCCGGGGAGCTGTTTTTT	CASSSYRDRGSGELFF
NA	few	TRBV29-1	TRBJ2-4	TGCAGCGTTGAAGGGCAGGGCGCAAACATTCAGTACTTC	CSVEGQGANIQYF
TRBD2	NA	TRBV24-1	TRBJ2-2	TGTGCCGCGACTAGCGGGCCGTTCGCGAACACCGGGGAGCTGTTTTTT	CAATSGPFANTGELFF
TRBD1	few	TRBV19	TRBJ1-6	TGTGCCAGTAGACAAAGGGGGACAGGCAAGATCCACTTT	CASRQRGTGKIHF
TRBD1	many	TRBV12-3/TRBV12-4	TRBJ1-3	TGTGCCACAGGGGGGGCGGTCGGAAACACCATATATTTT	CATGGAVGNTIYF
TRBD2	NA	TRBV11-2	TRBJ2-5	TGTGCCAGCAGCATGGGACTAGCGGGAGTAGAGACCCAGTACTTC	CASSMGLAGVETQYF